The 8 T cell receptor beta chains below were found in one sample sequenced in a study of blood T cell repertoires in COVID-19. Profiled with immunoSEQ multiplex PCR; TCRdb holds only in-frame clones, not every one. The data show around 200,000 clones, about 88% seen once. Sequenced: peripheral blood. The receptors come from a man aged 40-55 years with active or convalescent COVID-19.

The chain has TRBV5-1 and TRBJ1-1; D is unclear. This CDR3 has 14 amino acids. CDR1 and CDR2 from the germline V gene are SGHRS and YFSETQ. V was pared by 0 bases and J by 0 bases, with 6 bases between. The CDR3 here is CASSLVGMNTEAFF. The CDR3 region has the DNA TGCGCCAGCAGCTTGGTGGGCATGAACACTGAAGCTTTCTTT.

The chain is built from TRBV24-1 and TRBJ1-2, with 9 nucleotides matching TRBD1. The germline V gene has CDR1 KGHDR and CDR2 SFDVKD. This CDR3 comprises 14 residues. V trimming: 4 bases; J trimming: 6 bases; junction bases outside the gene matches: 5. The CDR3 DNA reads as TGTGCCACCAGTGACTCCACAGGGGGCAATGGCTACACCTTC. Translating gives CATSDSTGGNGYTF.

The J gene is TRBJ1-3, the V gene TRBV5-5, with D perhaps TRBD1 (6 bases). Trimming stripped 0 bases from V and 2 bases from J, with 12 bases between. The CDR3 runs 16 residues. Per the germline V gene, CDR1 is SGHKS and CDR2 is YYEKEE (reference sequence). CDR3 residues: CASSLDRAGAGNTIYF. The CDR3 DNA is TGTGCCAGCAGCTTGGATAGGGCAGGGGCTGGAAACACCATATATTTT. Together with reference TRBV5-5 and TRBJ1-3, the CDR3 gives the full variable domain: DAGVTQSPTHLIKTRGQQVTLRCSPISGHKSVSWYQQVLGQGPQFIFQYYEKEERGRGNFPDRFSARQFPNYSSELNVNALLLGDSALYLCASSLDRAGAGNTIYFGEGSWLTVV.

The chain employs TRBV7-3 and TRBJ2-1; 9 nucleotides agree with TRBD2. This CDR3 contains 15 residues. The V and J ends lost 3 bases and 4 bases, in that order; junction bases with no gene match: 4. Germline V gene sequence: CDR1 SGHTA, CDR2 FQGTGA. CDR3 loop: CASSFISGGYNEQFF. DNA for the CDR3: TGTGCCAGCAGCTTTATAAGCGGGGGGTACAATGAGCAGTTCTTC.

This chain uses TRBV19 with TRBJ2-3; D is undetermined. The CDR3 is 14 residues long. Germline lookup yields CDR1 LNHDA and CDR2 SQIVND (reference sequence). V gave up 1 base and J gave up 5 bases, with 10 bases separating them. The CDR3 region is CASSIGSQKDTQYF. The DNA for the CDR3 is TGTGCCAGTAGTATAGGCAGTCAGAAAGATACGCAGTATTTT.

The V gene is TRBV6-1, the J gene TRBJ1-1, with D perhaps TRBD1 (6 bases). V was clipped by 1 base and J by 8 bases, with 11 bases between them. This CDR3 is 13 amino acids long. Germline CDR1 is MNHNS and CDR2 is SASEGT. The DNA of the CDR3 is TGTGCCAGCAGTGAAGGTGAGACAGGCGAAGCTTTCTTT. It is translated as CASSEGETGEAFF.

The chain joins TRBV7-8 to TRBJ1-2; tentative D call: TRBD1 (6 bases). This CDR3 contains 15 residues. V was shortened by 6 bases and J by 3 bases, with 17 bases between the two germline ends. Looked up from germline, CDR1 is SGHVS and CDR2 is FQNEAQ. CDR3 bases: TGTGCCAGCAGTTCAAGGGGGGGGGACCACTATGGCTACACCTTC. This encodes CASSSRGGDHYGYTF.

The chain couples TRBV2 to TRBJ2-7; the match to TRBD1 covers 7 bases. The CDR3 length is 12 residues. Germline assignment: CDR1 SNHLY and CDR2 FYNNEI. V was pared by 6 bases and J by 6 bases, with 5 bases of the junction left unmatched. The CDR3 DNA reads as TGTGCCAGCAGCGCACAGGGGTCCGAGCAGTACTTC. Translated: CASSAQGSEQYF. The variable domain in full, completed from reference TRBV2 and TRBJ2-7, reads EPEVTQTPSHQVTQMGQEVILRCVPISNHLYFYWYRQILGQKVEFLVSFYNNEISEKSEIFDDQFSVERPDGSNFTLKIRSTKLEDSAMYFCASSAQGSEQYFGPGTRLTVT.